This is a list of T cell receptor beta chains from one sample in a study of OX40 agonist ivuxolimab in advanced cancers. Data came from immunoSEQ multiplex PCR; TCRdb stores just in-frame clones and leaves some out. The sample yields 70,000 to 95,000 clones, around 90% seen once. The sequencing used CD4+ or CD8+ T cells sorted from blood, collected in a trial of the OX40 agonist ivuxolimab. These receptors were collected from an adult with an advanced solid tumor such as melanoma, head and neck, liver or kidney cancer. Each CDR3 is given with its conserved first and last residue. The D gene is left open where the match is weak. Expanded clones are given a class, and other clones once, few, many or no size at all.

-	TRBV7-8	-	TRBJ1-5	TGTGCCAGCAGCTTAGTTGGGGCGGAAGGTCAGCCCCAGCATTTT	CASSLVGAEGQPQHF
-	TRBV9	-	TRBJ1-2	TGTGCCAGCAGCGGATCGGGGCTGTATGGCTACACCTTC	CASSGSGLYGYTF
-	TRBV19	-	TRBJ2-1	TGTGCCAGTAGTATAAACCAGGGGATCAATGAGCAGTTCTTC	CASSINQGINEQFF
-	TRBV5-1	-	TRBJ1-5	TGCGCCAGCAGCCAAAACAATCAGCCCCAGCATTTT	CASSQNNQPQHF
-	TRBV18	-	TRBJ1-2	TGTGCCAGCTCCGTCGACGGACAACCAGGCTATGGCTACACCTTC	CASSVDGQPGYGYTF
few	TRBV6-6	TRBD1	TRBJ1-6	TGTGCCAGCGTTGACAGGGGTAATTCACCCCTCCACTTT	CASVDRGNSPLHF
-	TRBV19	-	TRBJ2-1	TGTGCCTCGAGGGGCGGGTGGGGGACCTACAATGAGCAGTTCTTC	CASRGGWGTYNEQFF
once	TRBV28	-	TRBJ1-2	TGTGCCAGCAGTTTAGAAACGGGAGGGGAGGATGGCTACACCTTC	CASSLETGGEDGYTF
-	TRBV9	-	TRBJ2-5	TGTGCCAGCAGCTTCCGGACGGGGTACCAAGAGACCCAGTACTTC	CASSFRTGYQETQYF
-	TRBV6-5	TRBD1	TRBJ1-1	TGTGCCAGCAGTTCGCGTCGACAGGGGGGAACTGAAGCTTTCTTT	CASSSRRQGGTEAFF
-	TRBV5-1	-	TRBJ2-6	TGCGCCAGCAGCCCGCTAACAGGGGGGGCTTCTGGGGCCAACGTCCTGACTTTC	CASSPLTGGASGANVLTF
-	TRBV7-9	-	TRBJ1-1	TGTGCCAGCAGCTTACTACCGGCAGGGATGAACACTGAAGCTTTCTTT	CASSLLPAGMNTEAFF
-	TRBV19	TRBD1	TRBJ2-3	TGTGCCAGCCGCCGGGACAGGGGAACAGATACGCAGTATTTT	CASRRDRGTDTQYF